The following is a T cell receptor (beta chain) sequence with its context. Other nucleotide sequences from this sample produce the same CDR3. This CDR3 has 15 amino acids. Trimming left V 0 bases short and J 0 bases short, with 6 bases between. Germline V gives CDR1 SGHAT, CDR2 FQNNGV. Original analysis: Scientists estimated how many nucleated cells there were by amplifying reference gene primers. Assay used: immunoSEQ multiplex PCR; TCRdb lists only in-frame clones, some missing. The V and J calls and clone size were taken over from that table, and D and trimming were inferred from the DNA. The profile shows approximately 210,000 clones, approximately 78% of them singletons. The sample comes from a study of blood T cell repertoires in COVID-19. The overall study: Samples of COVID-19 (acute and convalescent) were obtained from the United States, Italy and Spain. Sample material is recorded as cDNA or gDNA derived from T cells, B-cell-depleted T cells, or PBMCs.

The chain has TRBV11-2 and TRBJ2-1; D remains ambiguous. Sample: peripheral blood. The clonotype was recovered from a woman aged 40-49 years with acute or convalescent COVID-19. In DNA form, the CDR3 reads TGTGCCAGCAGCTTAGAGCTGAGCTCCTACAATGAGCAGTTCTTC. It encodes CASSLELSSYNEQFF.